The subject of this entry is one TCR beta chain. The data derive from a study of blood T cells in healthy people across ages. The study drew donors from healthy Caucasian individuals in Russia aged roughly 6 to 90. Drawing of peripheral blood yielded roughly 10 milliliters from each donor. PCR was performed a second time for roughly 7 to 12 cycles using a sample-barcoded 5' primer and a J-beta primer mix. TCRdb re-called the 5' RACE reads with MiXCR, one entry per CDR3 protein. This table has 800,000 to 950,000 distinct CDR3 sequences, 25% to 35% appearing once. The CDR3 is 16 amino acids. V shed 7 bases, J shed 2 bases, and the junction held 11 bases outside the gene matches. Germline assignment: CDR1 MDHEN and CDR2 SYDVKM. These same records also appear under a second study, on T cells of mothers and their children.

This TCR derives from a middle-aged woman in good health. The specimen was blood. The rearrangement uses TRBV28 and TRBJ1-2; 9 nucleotides agree with TRBD1. Here the CDR3 DNA reads TGTGCCAGCACCCTGACCGGGACAGGGCAGAACTATGGCTACACCTTC. Translating it yields CASTLTGTGQNYGYTF.